This entry is about one TCR beta chain. 60 Vbeta and 13 Jbeta primers were used in PCR. The protocol was immunoSEQ multiplex PCR, while the TCRdb copy is restricted to in-frame clones and leaves out a portion. The data hold over 200,000 clones, with about 81% observed a single time. This record comes from a study of cytomegalovirus exposure and HLA in healthy donors. Unrecorded immune exposure was likely among donors, who were nominally healthy when sampled. The germline V gene has CDR1 MNHEY and CDR2 SMNVEV (reference sequence). The CDR3 length is 15 residues. The J gene is TRBJ2-5, the V gene TRBV27; TRBD1 agrees at 7 bases. The tail of the sequence fits TRBJ2-7 better, so the J call may be wrong. The sample consisted of PBMCs. The sequence derives from a woman aged 35 to 49 in good health and CMV-seropositive. The CDR3 nucleotides read TGTGCCAGCAGTTTATCGGCAGGGGGCTCCTACGAGCAGTACTTC. Translated: CASSLSAGGSYEQYF.